Listed below are T cell receptor beta chains from one sample, sequenced in a study of cytomegalovirus exposure and HLA in healthy donors. Sequenced by immunoSEQ multiplex PCR; TCRdb stores in-frame clones only, minus some. Of about 220,000 clones listed, 82% are singletons. The sequenced material came from PBMCs. The receptors shown here come from a woman in her forties in good health and CMV-seropositive. Each CDR3 is given with its conserved first and last residue. D genes are given only for firm matches. The size field is filled for only some rows; it gives once, few, many or a size class.

v_call	clone_size	j_call	d_call	cdr3_aa	cdr3_nt
TRBV30	NA	TRBJ2-7	NA	CAWSAGGFGYEQYF	TGTGCCTGGAGTGCCGGCGGTTTCGGCTACGAGCAGTACTTC
TRBV29-1	NA	TRBJ1-1	TRBD1	CSVPGQRNTEAFF	TGCAGCGTACCGGGACAGAGAAACACTGAAGCTTTCTTT
TRBV6-1	NA	TRBJ2-5	TRBD2	CASSDPSGLYF	TGTGCCAGCAGTGACCCTAGCGGGTTGTACTTC
TRBV6-6	NA	TRBJ2-7	NA	CASSYSTRGEQYF	TGTGCCAGCAGTTACTCGACCCGCGGCGAGCAGTACTTC
TRBV4-2	NA	TRBJ2-4	NA	CASSHAYEDIQYF	TGTGCCAGCAGCCATGCGTATGAGGACATTCAGTACTTC
TRBV4-3	NA	TRBJ1-1	NA	CASSQGEGYNAEAFF	TGCGCCAGCAGCCAAGGGGAGGGGTATAACGCTGAAGCTTTCTTT
TRBV5-4	NA	TRBJ2-6	NA	CASSLYVSGANVLTF	TGTGCCAGCAGCTTGTATGTCTCTGGGGCCAACGTCCTGACTTTC
TRBV30	NA	TRBJ2-5	NA	CAWSVLWVGGQETQYF	TGTGCCTGGAGTGTACTTTGGGTCGGGGGCCAAGAGACCCAGTACTTC
TRBV4-1	NA	TRBJ1-6	TRBD1	CASSQGTGGYSPLHF	TGCGCCAGCAGCCAAGGAACAGGGGGGTATTCACCCCTCCACTTT
TRBV5-4	NA	TRBJ2-1	NA	CASSKDSSRDNEQFF	TGTGCCAGCAGTAAAGACTCTTCCCGTGACAATGAGCAGTTCTTC
TRBV6-4	few	TRBJ1-4	NA	CASSDGSEEGTQDNEKLFF	TGTGCCAGCAGTGACGGGAGTGAGGAGGGGACCCAAGATAATGAAAAACTGTTTTTT
TRBV29-1	NA	TRBJ1-4	NA	CSAGERLKGEKLFF	TGCAGCGCGGGGGAAAGGTTAAAGGGGGAAAAACTGTTTTTT
TRBV6-6	once	TRBJ1-1	TRBD1	CASSPDPGQRNTEAFF	TGTGCCAGCAGTCCCGACCCGGGACAGCGGAACACTGAAGCTTTCTTT
TRBV10-3	NA	TRBJ1-2	TRBD1	CAISDQTGGRGYGYTF	TGTGCCATCAGTGACCAGACAGGGGGGAGAGGCTATGGCTACACCTTC
TRBV10-3	NA	TRBJ2-7	TRBD1	CAISSGGATGERYEQYF	TGTGCCATCAGCTCAGGGGGTGCGACAGGGGAAAGATACGAGCAGTACTTC
TRBV9	NA	TRBJ1-5	TRBD1	CASSPRGTGNQPQHF	TGTGCCAGCAGCCCCCGCGGGACAGGGAACCAGCCCCAGCATTTT
TRBV7-9	NA	TRBJ2-2	NA	CASYGGRGSDTGELFF	TGTGCCAGCTACGGGGGGCGAGGGTCCGACACCGGGGAGCTGTTTTTT
TRBV5-4	NA	TRBJ1-2	NA	CASSLWGSGGYGYTF	TGTGCCAGCAGCTTGTGGGGTTCAGGCGGGTATGGCTACACCTTC
TRBV11-2	few	TRBJ1-1	TRBD1	CASSPTPAGGMNTEAFF	TGTGCCAGCAGCCCCACCCCGGCAGGGGGTATGAACACTGAAGCTTTCTTT
TRBV6-5	NA	TRBJ2-5	NA	CASSLRGETQYF	TGTGCCAGCAGTCTGAGAGGAGAGACCCAGTACTTC
TRBV5-1	NA	TRBJ2-3	TRBD2	CASSLWGGSTDTQYF	TGCGCCAGCAGCTTGTGGGGGGGGAGCACAGATACGCAGTATTTT
TRBV30	NA	TRBJ2-5	NA	CAWSLLAEETQYF	TGTGCCTGGTCATTGCTAGCCGAAGAGACCCAGTACTTC
TRBV11-2	NA	TRBJ2-4	NA	CASSFSGIQNIQYF	TGTGCCAGCAGCTTTAGCGGAATACAAAACATTCAGTACTTC
TRBV5-1	NA	TRBJ2-3	TRBD2	CASSLGLVAGPSTDTQYF	TGCGCCAGCAGCTTGGGATTGGTAGCGGGCCCATCCACAGATACGCAGTATTTT
TRBV9	once	TRBJ1-6	NA	CASSRGDSPLHF	TGTGCCAGCAGCCGGGGGGATTCACCCCTCCACTTT
TRBV29-1	NA	TRBJ2-7	NA	CSVGESSYEQYF	TGCAGCGTTGGGGAGTCTTCCTACGAGCAGTACTTC
TRBV5-1	NA	TRBJ2-5	NA	CASSLAGAQETQYF	TGCGCCAGCAGCTTGGCGGGAGCACAAGAGACCCAGTACTTC
TRBV4-3	NA	TRBJ2-7	NA	CASSQNPTYEQYF	TGCGCCAGCAGCCAGAATCCAACCTACGAGCAGTACTTC
TRBV21-1	NA	TRBJ2-3	NA	CASSKGPIAGRGETDTQYF	TGTGCCAGCAGCAAAGGACCAATAGCGGGAAGGGGGGAAACAGATACGCAGTATTTT
TRBV30	NA	TRBJ1-1	NA	CAWKPVGRGTEAFF	TGTGCCTGGAAGCCAGTGGGGCGCGGCACTGAAGCTTTCTTT
TRBV30	NA	TRBJ1-2	NA	CAWSVGQGYGYTF	TGTGCCTGGAGTGTAGGTCAGGGGTATGGCTACACCTTC
TRBV12-5	once	TRBJ1-1	TRBD1	CASGFVTGMNTEAFF	TGTGCTAGTGGTTTCGTGACAGGGATGAACACTGAAGCTTTCTTT
TRBV23-1	NA	TRBJ1-4	NA	CASSQSDHRVSNEKLFF	TGCGCCAGCAGTCAATCGGACCACAGGGTTTCTAATGAAAAACTGTTTTTT
TRBV19	NA	TRBJ2-7	NA	CASPLRTSRQLKGYEQYF	TGTGCCAGTCCGCTTCGGACCAGTCGACAGCTCAAGGGTTACGAGCAGTACTTC
TRBV11-3	NA	TRBJ2-1	TRBD2	CASSLELADYNEQFF	TGTGCCAGCAGCTTAGAACTAGCGGACTACAATGAGCAGTTCTTC
TRBV9	NA	TRBJ1-1	NA	CASSVTTGIGLEEAFF	TGTGCCAGCAGCGTTACCACAGGGATCGGCTTGGAAGAAGCTTTCTTT
TRBV2	NA	TRBJ2-1	TRBD2	CASSEGLADSYNEQFF	TGTGCCAGCAGTGAGGGACTAGCGGACTCCTACAATGAGCAGTTCTTC
TRBV30	few	TRBJ1-2	NA	CAWSKQGNYGYTF	TGTGCCTGGAGCAAACAGGGAAACTATGGCTACACCTTC
TRBV7-9	few	TRBJ2-7	TRBD1	CASSRGTGGPYEQYF	TGTGCCAGCAGCCGTGGGACAGGGGGCCCCTACGAGCAGTACTTC
TRBV6-5	NA	TRBJ2-1	TRBD2	CASQGGGAVEDEQFF	TGTGCCAGCCAGGGCGGGGGGGCCGTTGAGGATGAGCAGTTCTTC
TRBV19	NA	TRBJ2-7	NA	CASSIDRSYEQYF	TGTGCCAGTAGTATAGACAGGTCCTACGAGCAGTACTTC
TRBV7-9	NA	TRBJ1-3	NA	CASRPSRGTSGNTIYF	TGTGCCAGCAGACCCAGCCGGGGGACCTCTGGAAACACCATATATTTT
TRBV7-7	NA	TRBJ2-5	TRBD2	CASSSVRSRGGGETQYF	TGTGCCAGCAGCTCCGTGAGGAGTCGGGGGGGCGGAGAGACCCAGTACTTC
TRBV18	NA	TRBJ1-2	TRBD1	CASSPTGINGYTF	TGTGCCAGCTCACCGACAGGGATTAATGGCTACACCTTC
TRBV6-5	NA	TRBJ2-7	TRBD1	CASIQDRAPYEQYF	TGTGCCAGCATTCAGGACAGGGCCCCCTACGAGCAGTACTTC
TRBV7-2	NA	TRBJ2-3	NA	CASSLGPDSGTDTQYF	TGTGCCAGCAGCTTAGGCCCTGATAGCGGCACAGATACGCAGTATTTT
TRBV4-1	NA	TRBJ2-1	TRBD2	CASSQTSGAYNEQFF	TGCGCCAGCAGCCAAACTAGCGGGGCCTACAATGAGCAGTTCTTC
TRBV6-4	NA	TRBJ2-3	NA	CASSDWAGASTDTQYF	TGTGCCAGCAGTGATTGGGCAGGGGCGAGCACAGATACGCAGTATTTT
TRBV25-1	NA	TRBJ1-3	NA	CASSAGTGNTIYF	TGTGCCAGCAGTGCAGGGACTGGAAACACCATATATTTT
TRBV10-3	few	TRBJ1-5	NA	CAISSTDHNSNQPQHF	TGTGCCATCAGTTCGACAGATCACAATAGCAATCAGCCCCAGCATTTT
TRBV7-2	once	TRBJ1-2	NA	CASSLAYGGANYGYTF	TGTGCCAGCAGCTTAGCTTATGGGGGCGCGAACTATGGCTACACCTTC
TRBV11-2	NA	TRBJ2-1	NA	CASSTLSQGRVNEQFF	TGTGCCAGCAGTACCTTGTCCCAGGGGCGTGTCAATGAGCAGTTCTTC
TRBV30	few	TRBJ1-5	TRBD1	CAWSDRGEQPQHF	TGTGCCTGGAGTGACAGGGGTGAACAGCCCCAGCATTTT
TRBV11-3	NA	TRBJ2-1	TRBD2	CASSFLTSGYASYNEQFF	TGTGCCAGCAGCTTCTTGACTAGCGGATACGCATCCTACAATGAGCAGTTCTTC
TRBV19	few	TRBJ1-1	TRBD1	CASYRGVNTEAFF	TGTGCCAGTTACAGGGGGGTGAACACTGAAGCTTTCTTT
TRBV6-6	NA	TRBJ2-1	TRBD1	CASRLGQGASNEQFF	TGTGCCAGCAGACTAGGACAGGGGGCGTCCAATGAGCAGTTCTTC